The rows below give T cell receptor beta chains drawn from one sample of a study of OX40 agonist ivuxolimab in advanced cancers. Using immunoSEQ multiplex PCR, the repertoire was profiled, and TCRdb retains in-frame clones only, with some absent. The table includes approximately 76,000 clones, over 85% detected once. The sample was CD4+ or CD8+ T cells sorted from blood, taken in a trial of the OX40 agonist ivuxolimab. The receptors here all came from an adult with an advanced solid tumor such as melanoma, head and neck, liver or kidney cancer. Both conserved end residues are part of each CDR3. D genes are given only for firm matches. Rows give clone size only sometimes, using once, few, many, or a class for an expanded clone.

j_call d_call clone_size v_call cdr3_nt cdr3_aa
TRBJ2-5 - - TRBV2 TGTGCCAGCGGGAGCAGCCAAGAGACCCAGTACTTC CASGSSQETQYF
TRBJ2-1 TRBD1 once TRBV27 TGTGCCAGCAGTTTGGCAACAGGGGCGGTAGATGAGCAGTTCTTC CASSLATGAVDEQFF
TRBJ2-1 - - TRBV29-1 TGCAGCGTTGGGGGGGCAGGGGCCTACAATGAGCAGTTCTTC CSVGGAGAYNEQFF
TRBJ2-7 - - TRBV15 TGTGCCACCAGCCTCGACACCTACGAGCAGTACTTC CATSLDTYEQYF
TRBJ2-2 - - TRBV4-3 TGCGCCAGCAGCCATGGACCCCCCGAAACCGGGGAGCTGTTTTTT CASSHGPPETGELFF
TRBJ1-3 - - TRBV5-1 TGCGCCAGCGCTTATTCAACTGGAAACACCATATATTTT CASAYSTGNTIYF
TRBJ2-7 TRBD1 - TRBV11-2 TGTGCCAGCAGCTTCGGACAGGGCGGCTACGAGCAGTACTTC CASSFGQGGYEQYF
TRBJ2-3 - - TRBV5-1 TGCGCCAGCAGCTTGGTCGACTTGTTCAGTTCAGATACGCAGTATTTT CASSLVDLFSSDTQYF
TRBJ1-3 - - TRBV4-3 TGCGCCAGCAGCCAAGATAAAAGGAGCTCTGGAAACACCATATATTTT CASSQDKRSSGNTIYF
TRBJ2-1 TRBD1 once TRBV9 TGTGCCAGCAGCGCGCCTAGGAGGACAGGAGAGCAGTTCTTC CASSAPRRTGEQFF
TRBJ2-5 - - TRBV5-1 TGCGCCAGCAGCTTGGGGGGGACGCCGGAGACCCAGTACTTC CASSLGGTPETQYF
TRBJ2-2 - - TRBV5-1 TGCGCCAGCAGCTTGGTTCCGAACACCGGGGAGCTGTTTTTT CASSLVPNTGELFF
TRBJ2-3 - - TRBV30 TGTGCCTGGAGTGTGACGATCACAGATACGCAGTATTTT CAWSVTITDTQYF
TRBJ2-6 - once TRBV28 TGTGCCAGCAGTTTAGCCTCTGGGGCCAACGTCCTGACTTTC CASSLASGANVLTF
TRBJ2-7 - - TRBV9 TGTGCCAGCAGCGTCGCCGGGACCTCCTACGAGCAGTACTTC CASSVAGTSYEQYF
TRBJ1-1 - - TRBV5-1 TGCGCCAGCAGCTTGATGCGGGGGCAGAACACTGAAGCTTTCTTT CASSLMRGQNTEAFF
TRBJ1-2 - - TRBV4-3 TGCGCCAGCAGCCAGGATCGGACGGCGCGCGACTATGGCTACACCTTC CASSQDRTARDYGYTF
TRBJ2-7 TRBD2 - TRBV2 TGTGCCAGCCTGCCCAGCGGGAGAGCCTACGAGCAGTACTTC CASLPSGRAYEQYF
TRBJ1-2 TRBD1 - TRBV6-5 TGTGCCAGCAGTTACTCAGGGACAGGAGACTATGGCTACACCTTC CASSYSGTGDYGYTF
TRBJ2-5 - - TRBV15 TGTGCCACCAGCAGAGATCGGGGTGTCAGGGGCGGTCAAGAGACCCAGTACTTC CATSRDRGVRGGQETQYF
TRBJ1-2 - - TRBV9 TGTGCCAGCAGCGAAGTGGACGGAACTAACTATGGCTACACCTTC CASSEVDGTNYGYTF
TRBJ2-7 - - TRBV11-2 TGTGCCAGCAGCTTAGAAGGAATAGCCGAGCAGTACTTC CASSLEGIAEQYF
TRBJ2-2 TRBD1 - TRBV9 TGTGCCAGCAGCGTAAGGGACAGCGACACCGGGGAGCTGTTTTTT CASSVRDSDTGELFF
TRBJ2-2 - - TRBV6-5 TGTGCCAGCAGCCAAGTCCATTCCGGGGAGCTGTTTTTT CASSQVHSGELFF
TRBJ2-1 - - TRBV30 TGTGCCCTGGATAGCTCCTACAATGAGCAGTTCTTC CALDSSYNEQFF
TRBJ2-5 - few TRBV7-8 TGTGCCAGCAGCCGCCTACAGGGCGCAGAGACCCAGTACTTC CASSRLQGAETQYF
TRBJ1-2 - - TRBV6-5 TGTGCCAGCAGTGCGGGACGGAACTATGGCTACACCTTC CASSAGRNYGYTF
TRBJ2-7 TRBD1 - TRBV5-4 TGTGCCAGCGGCGGACTTACAGGGGTTCAGTACTTC CASGGLTGVQYF
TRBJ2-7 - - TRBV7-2 TGTGCCTCCTCCCCCGGGGGGCGCATGTCCGAGCAGTACTTC CASSPGGRMSEQYF
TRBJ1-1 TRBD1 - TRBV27 TGTGCCAGCAACCCAACAGGGGGGGGCACTGAAGCTTTCTTT CASNPTGGGTEAFF
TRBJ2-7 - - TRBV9 TGTGCCAGCAGCCCCGACCTAGCCACGCAGTACTTC CASSPDLATQYF
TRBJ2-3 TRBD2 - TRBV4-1 TGCGCCAGCAGCCCCCGTATCGAGCGGGAGAGGGCTACGCAGTATTTT CASSPRIERERATQYF
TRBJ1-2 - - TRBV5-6 TGTGCCAGCAGCTTGGAGGCGGGCCCCCACTATGGCTACACCTTC CASSLEAGPHYGYTF
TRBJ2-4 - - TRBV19 TGTGCCAGTAGTATAACCCCCCGTAATCACATTCAGTACTTC CASSITPRNHIQYF